Listed below are T cell receptor beta chains from one sample, sequenced in a study of blood T cell repertoires in COVID-19. Here immunoSEQ multiplex PCR was the method, and the copy in TCRdb shows in-frame clones only, minus some. The table records about 130,000 clones, about 86% of them present only once. The material sequenced was PBMCs or T cells enriched from blood (not recorded which). The receptors derive from a woman in her forties or fifties who had recovered from COVID-19. The CDR3 runs from the conserved cysteine through the conserved F or W. A D gene is named only where the DNA matches it firmly. Only part of the rows carry a size: once, few, many, or a class if the clone is expanded.

J gene | clone size | D gene | CDR3 length | V gene | CDR3 DNA | CDR3 protein
TRBJ1-2 | NA | NA | 14 | TRBV27 | TGTGCCACTTCGCCGTCCGGGGGTCGGTATGGCTACACCTTC | CATSPSGGRYGYTF
TRBJ1-2 | NA | TRBD1 | 13 | TRBV7-2 | TGTGCCAGCAGAACCGGGACAGCCGCCATGTACACCTTC | CASRTGTAAMYTF
TRBJ2-5 | NA | NA | 13 | TRBV7-9 | TGTGCCAGCAGCTTTGTCCTCCAAGAGACCCAGTACTTC | CASSFVLQETQYF
TRBJ1-3 | NA | NA | 15 | TRBV12-5 | TGTGCTAGTGGTTCCCCGGACAGCTCTGGAAACACCATATATTTT | CASGSPDSSGNTIYF
TRBJ1-1 | NA | NA | 17 | TRBV18 | TGTGCCAGCTCACCGCGGGCCTCGCCACCCATGAACACTGAAGCTTTCTTT | CASSPRASPPMNTEAFF
TRBJ1-5 | once | NA | 12 | TRBV30 | TGTGCCTTCAAGGGGAGCAATCAGCCCCAGCATTTT | CAFKGSNQPQHF
TRBJ2-7 | NA | NA | 12 | TRBV27 | TGTGCCAGCAGTTTATGGGGGGACGAGCAGTACTTC | CASSLWGDEQYF
TRBJ2-3 | NA | TRBD1 | 15 | TRBV7-2 | TGTGCCAGCAGCGAACAGGGGCAAAGCACAGATACGCAGTATTTT | CASSEQGQSTDTQYF
TRBJ2-7 | NA | TRBD1 | 17 | TRBV14 | TGTGCCAGCAGCCAAGTAAGGTTACGGGACAGGGCCTACGAGCAGTACTTC | CASSQVRLRDRAYEQYF
TRBJ1-6 | NA | NA | 14 | TRBV7-6 | TGTGCCAGCAGCTTACAGGGTGGAAATTCACCCCTCCACTTT | CASSLQGGNSPLHF
TRBJ2-3 | NA | NA | 15 | TRBV4-2 | TGTGCCAGCAGCCAAGAAGGGGGTTTCGCAGATACGCAGTATTTT | CASSQEGGFADTQYF
TRBJ1-2 | NA | TRBD1 | 13 | TRBV12-3/TRBV12-4 | TGTGCCAGCAGCCATGACAGGGGCTATGGCTACACCTTC | CASSHDRGYGYTF
TRBJ2-2 | NA | NA | 16 | TRBV14 | TGTGCCAGCAGCCAAGACCAGCCCGGGGTCGACGGGGAGCTGTTTTTT | CASSQDQPGVDGELFF
TRBJ2-3 | NA | NA | 13 | TRBV5-1 | TGCGCCAGCAGCTTCGGTAGCACAGATACGCAGTATTTT | CASSFGSTDTQYF
TRBJ2-2 | NA | NA | 16 | TRBV10-1 | TGCGCCAGCAGTGAGGTGGGGGGGGCCGCCACCGGGGAGCTGTTTTTT | CASSEVGGAATGELFF
TRBJ2-3 | NA | TRBD2 | 17 | TRBV5-1 | TGCGCCAGCAGCTTGAATCGAGCTAGCGGGGTTATAGATACGCAGTATTTT | CASSLNRASGVIDTQYF
TRBJ1-2 | NA | TRBD1 | 18 | TRBV27 | TGTGCCAGCAGTTTATATCTCATTGGGACAGGAAAAGCCTATGGCTACACCTTC | CASSLYLIGTGKAYGYTF
TRBJ1-1 | NA | TRBD1 | 15 | TRBV7-9 | TGTGCCAGCAGCTTGGCCGGGACAGGGTACGCTGAAGCTTTCTTT | CASSLAGTGYAEAFF
TRBJ2-4 | NA | NA | 17 | TRBV18 | TGTGCCAGCTCACCTAACAGGGCCGGTCTAGCCAAAAACATTCAGTACTTC | CASSPNRAGLAKNIQYF
TRBJ2-4 | NA | NA | 15 | TRBV7-9 | TGTGCCAGCAGCTTCGCGGAGGTAGCCAAAAACATTCAGTACTTC | CASSFAEVAKNIQYF
TRBJ2-7 | NA | NA | 14 | TRBV30 | TGTGCCTGGAATGACAGAGCAGTCTCCTACGAGCAGTACTTC | CAWNDRAVSYEQYF
TRBJ2-3 | NA | TRBD2 | 15 | TRBV5-4 | TGTGCCAGCAGCTTGAATAGCGGGGGGGAATATACGCAGTATTTT | CASSLNSGGEYTQYF
TRBJ1-5 | NA | NA | 14 | TRBV5-4 | TGTGCCAGCAGCTTAACAGGGTCGAATCAGCCCCAGCATTTT | CASSLTGSNQPQHF
TRBJ2-7 | NA | TRBD1 | 14 | TRBV3-1/TRBV3-2 | TGTGCCAGCAGCCCGCAGGGGGTTTCCTACGAGCAGTACTTC | CASSPQGVSYEQYF
TRBJ2-2 | few | NA | 15 | TRBV3-1/TRBV3-2 | TGTGCCAGCAGCCAAGGTTCGGTAAACACCGGGGAGCTGTTTTTT | CASSQGSVNTGELFF
TRBJ1-1 | NA | TRBD1 | 16 | TRBV18 | TGTGCCAGCTCACCTTGGACAGGGACCGCGAACACTGAAGCTTTCTTT | CASSPWTGTANTEAFF
TRBJ2-7 | NA | TRBD1 | 14 | TRBV9 | TGTGCCAGCAGCGTCGGGACAGGGACCTACGAGCAGTACTTC | CASSVGTGTYEQYF
TRBJ2-2 | NA | TRBD1 | 15 | TRBV2 | TGTGCCAGCAGACTCGACAGGGCTCTCACCGGGGAGCTGTTTTTT | CASRLDRALTGELFF
TRBJ1-5 | NA | NA | 16 | TRBV6-2/TRBV6-3 | TGTGCCAGCAGTTACATAGAGACATCGAGCAATCAGCCCCAGCATTTT | CASSYIETSSNQPQHF
TRBJ1-5 | NA | NA | 15 | TRBV6-6 | TGTGCCAGCAGTTTGAGCAGGGTAGGCAATCAGCCCCAGCATTTT | CASSLSRVGNQPQHF
TRBJ1-2 | few | NA | 12 | TRBV21-1 | TGTGCCAGCAGCAACGCGGGCTATGGCTACACCTTC | CASSNAGYGYTF
TRBJ2-7 | NA | TRBD1 | 16 | TRBV3-1/TRBV3-2 | TGTGCCAGCAGCCAAGATGGGCGACAGGGATTATACGAGCAGTACTTC | CASSQDGRQGLYEQYF
TRBJ2-7 | NA | TRBD2 | 16 | TRBV5-5 | TGTGCCAGCGGTGGACTAGCGGGGGGGAATTCCTACGAGCAGTACTTC | CASGGLAGGNSYEQYF
TRBJ1-4 | NA | NA | 16 | TRBV18 | TGTGCCAGCTCACCAACCGGGGGGACACCTAATGAAAAACTGTTTTTT | CASSPTGGTPNEKLFF
TRBJ2-4 | once | NA | 17 | TRBV24-1 | TGTGCCACCAGTGAGGGAGGACAGGAGCTAGCCAAAAACATTCAGTACTTC | CATSEGGQELAKNIQYF
TRBJ2-3 | few | TRBD1 | 15 | TRBV4-3 | TGCGCCAGCAGCCACGCGACAGGGAGCACAGATACGCAGTATTTT | CASSHATGSTDTQYF
TRBJ2-1 | NA | NA | 11 | TRBV30 | TGTGCCTGGGGACAGTACAATGAGCAGTTCTTC | CAWGQYNEQFF
TRBJ2-3 | NA | TRBD1 | 14 | TRBV5-1 | TGCGCCAGCAGTTCCGGACAGGGAACAGATACGCAGTATTTT | CASSSGQGTDTQYF
TRBJ2-3 | few | NA | 15 | TRBV7-9 | TGTGCCAGCAGCCAAGGGGCAGCAAACACAGATACGCAGTATTTT | CASSQGAANTDTQYF
TRBJ2-1 | NA | TRBD2 | 17 | TRBV5-1 | TGCGCCAGCAGCTCCCGTGTAGCGGGGGCCTATTACAATGAGCAGTTCTTC | CASSSRVAGAYYNEQFF
TRBJ1-1 | NA | NA | 14 | TRBV23-1 | TGCGCCAGCAGTCAATCAGGGGGAAACACTGAAGCTTTCTTT | CASSQSGGNTEAFF
TRBJ2-7 | NA | NA | 13 | TRBV3-1/TRBV3-2 | TGTGCCAGCAGCCCTTACGACAGGTTCGAGCAGTACTTC | CASSPYDRFEQYF
TRBJ1-1 | NA | NA | 14 | TRBV6-5 | TGTGCCAGCAGTTACGAGGACAGTTACACTGAAGCTTTCTTT | CASSYEDSYTEAFF
TRBJ1-2 | NA | NA | 16 | TRBV7-9 | TGTGCCAGCAGCTTAGTAGGAGAGCCACCAGCGGGCGGCTACACCTTC | CASSLVGEPPAGGYTF
TRBJ2-7 | NA | TRBD1 | 14 | TRBV5-6 | TGTGCCAGCAGCTCCTCCGACAGGGGTTACGAGCAGTACTTC | CASSSSDRGYEQYF
TRBJ2-3 | NA | NA | 15 | TRBV7-2 | TGTGCCAGCAGCTTATTAGCCCAAAGCACAGATACGCAGTATTTT | CASSLLAQSTDTQYF
TRBJ1-2 | NA | NA | 15 | TRBV18 | TGTGCCAGCTCGCCTTCGGAGGGCGTTTTTTATGGCTACACCTTC | CASSPSEGVFYGYTF
TRBJ1-1 | NA | TRBD1 | 16 | TRBV18 | TGTGCCAGCTCACCACCGACTACAGGGGTGAACACTGAAGCTTTCTTT | CASSPPTTGVNTEAFF